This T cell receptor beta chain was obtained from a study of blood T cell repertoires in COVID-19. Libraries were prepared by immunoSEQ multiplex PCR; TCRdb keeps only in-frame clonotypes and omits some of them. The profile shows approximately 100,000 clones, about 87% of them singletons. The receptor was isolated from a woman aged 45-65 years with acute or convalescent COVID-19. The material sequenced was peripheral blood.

The CDR3 is CATGTGNSPLHF. The CDR3 bases are TGTGCCACAGGGACAGGGAATTCACCCCTCCACTTT. The chain employs TRBV10-3 and TRBJ1-6; 9 bases align to TRBD1. Germline lookup yields CDR1 ENHRY and CDR2 SYGVKD. V lost 10 bases to trimming and J lost 7 bases; unmatched junction nucleotides: 2. The CDR3 has 12 residues.